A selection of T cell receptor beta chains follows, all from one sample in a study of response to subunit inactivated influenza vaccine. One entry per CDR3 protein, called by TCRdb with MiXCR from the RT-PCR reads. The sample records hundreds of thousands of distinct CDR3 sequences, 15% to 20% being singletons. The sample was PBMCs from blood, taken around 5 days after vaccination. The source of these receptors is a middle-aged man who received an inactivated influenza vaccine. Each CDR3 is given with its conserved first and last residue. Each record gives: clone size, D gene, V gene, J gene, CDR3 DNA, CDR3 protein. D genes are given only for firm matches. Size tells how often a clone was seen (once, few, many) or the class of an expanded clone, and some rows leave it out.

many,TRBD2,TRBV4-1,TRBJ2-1,TGCGCCAGCAGCCAGACGGGAGGTAACTACAATGAGCAGTTCTTC,CASSQTGGNYNEQFF
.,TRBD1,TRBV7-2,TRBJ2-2,TGTGCCAGCAGCCCGGGACAGGGGATCGGGGAGCTGTTTTTT,CASSPGQGIGELFF
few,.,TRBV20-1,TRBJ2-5,TGCAGTGCAGATGGTAGGAGGGAGACCCAGTACTTC,CSADGRRETQYF
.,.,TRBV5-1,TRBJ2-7,TGCGCCAGCAGCTTGGAATTTGGATCCTACGAGCAGTACTTC,CASSLEFGSYEQYF
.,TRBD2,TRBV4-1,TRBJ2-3,TGCGCCAGCAGGCTCATAGCGGGGGGGCTTGGGACAGATACGCAGTATTTT,CASRLIAGGLGTDTQYF
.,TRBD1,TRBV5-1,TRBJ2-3,TGCGCCAGCAGCTTAGGTCTGGGACAGCCAACTAGCACAGATACGCAGTATTTT,CASSLGLGQPTSTDTQYF
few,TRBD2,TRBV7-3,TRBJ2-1,TGTGCCAGCAGCTTAACAGTAGCTAGCGGGAACAATGAGCAGTTCTTC,CASSLTVASGNNEQFF
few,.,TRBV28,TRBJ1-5,TGTGCCAGCAGTTTAGGGCAGGGCCTTGGTCCCCAGCATTTT,CASSLGQGLGPQHF
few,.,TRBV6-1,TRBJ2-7,TGTGCCAGCAGTAGAGCTTCGGGGTCCGACGAGCAGTACTTC,CASSRASGSDEQYF
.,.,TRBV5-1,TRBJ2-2,TGCGCCAGCAGCTTGGTCGGAGCTGCGGACACCGGGGAGCTGTTTTTT,CASSLVGAADTGELFF
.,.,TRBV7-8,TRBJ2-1,TGTGCCAGCAGCCCCTCTAGGCGGGCGAATCTTTACAATGAGCAGTTCTTC,CASSPSRRANLYNEQFF
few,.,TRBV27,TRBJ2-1,TGTGCCAGCGCCCGGGACACTGTATTCAATGAGCAGTTCTTC,CASARDTVFNEQFF
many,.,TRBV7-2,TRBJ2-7,TGTGCCAGCAGCTTGAGGACTATCTACGAGCAGTACTTC,CASSLRTIYEQYF
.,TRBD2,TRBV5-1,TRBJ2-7,TGCGCCAGCAGCTCGATAGCGGGAGGCGACGAGCAGTACTTC,CASSSIAGGDEQYF
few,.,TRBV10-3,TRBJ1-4,TGTGCCATCAGTGAGGATTCCCCCCCGGCTGAAAAACTGTTTTTT,CAISEDSPPAEKLFF
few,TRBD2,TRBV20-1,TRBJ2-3,TGCAGTGCTCACTTACTTACTAGCGGGGGGATCCCGGGGAGCACAGATACGCAGTATTTT,CSAHLLTSGGIPGSTDTQYF
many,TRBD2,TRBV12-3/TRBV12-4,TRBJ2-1,TGTGCCAGCAAGGAGACTAGCGCCCGAAATGAGCAGTTCTTC,CASKETSARNEQFF
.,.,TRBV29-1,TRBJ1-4,TGCAGCGTTAGGAAAAATGAAAAACTGTTTTTT,CSVRKNEKLFF
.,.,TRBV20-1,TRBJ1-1,TGCAGTGCTAGGAAGCAGGGAAGGAACACTGAAGCTTTCTTT,CSARKQGRNTEAFF
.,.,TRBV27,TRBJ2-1,TGTGCCAGCAGTTTAACGCTGTCTAGCAGTATCCATGAGCAGTTCTTC,CASSLTLSSSIHEQFF
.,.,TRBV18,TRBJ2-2,TGTGCCAGCTCACCAAGAAGTTCCGGGGAGCTGTTTTTT,CASSPRSSGELFF
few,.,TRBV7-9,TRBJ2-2,TGTGCCAGCAGCCGAGCCGGCTCGAACACCGGGGAGCTGTTTTTT,CASSRAGSNTGELFF
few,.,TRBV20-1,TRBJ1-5,TGCAGTGCTAGTGTGGACAGCAATCAGCCCCAGCATTTT,CSASVDSNQPQHF
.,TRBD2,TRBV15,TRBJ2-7,TGTGCCACCAGCGAAGGACTAGCGGATGACTACGAGCAGTACTTC,CATSEGLADDYEQYF
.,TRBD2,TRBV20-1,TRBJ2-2,TGCAGTGCTACCATAGCGGGAGTGGGCACCGGGGAGCTGTTTTTT,CSATIAGVGTGELFF
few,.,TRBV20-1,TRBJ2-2,TGCAGTGCAGATGCGAGACCCATTACCGGGGAGCTGTTTTTT,CSADARPITGELFF
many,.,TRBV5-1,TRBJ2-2,TGCGCCAGTAAGGACAGAGAGAACACCGGGGAGCTGTTTTTT,CASKDRENTGELFF
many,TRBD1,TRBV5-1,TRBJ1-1,TGCGCCAGCAGCTTCCCCGCCCAAGCCGGACAGGGACGAGTCGGCACTGAAGCTTTCTTT,CASSFPAQAGQGRVGTEAFF
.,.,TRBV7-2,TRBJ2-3,TGTGCCAGCAGCTTTCGAGGGGGAGATACGCAGTATTTT,CASSFRGGDTQYF
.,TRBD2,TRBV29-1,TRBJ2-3,TGCAGCGCGCTTACTAGCGGGACTGCAGATACGCAGTATTTT,CSALTSGTADTQYF
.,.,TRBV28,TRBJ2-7,TGTGCCAGCAACCAGGGTCCCCTCTCCTACGAGCAGTACTTC,CASNQGPLSYEQYF
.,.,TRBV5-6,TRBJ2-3,TGTGCCAGCAGCTGGGTTACTAGCACAGATACGCAGTATTTT,CASSWVTSTDTQYF
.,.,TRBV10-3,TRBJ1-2,TGTGCCATCAGTAAGGACATGGGAGGCTACACCTTC,CAISKDMGGYTF
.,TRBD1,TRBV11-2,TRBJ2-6,TGTGCCAGCAGCAGACAGGGCTTTGGGGCCAACGTCCTGACTTTC,CASSRQGFGANVLTF
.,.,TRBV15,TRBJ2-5,TGTGCCACCAGCAGAGACAGCGGGGAGACCCAGTACTTC,CATSRDSGETQYF
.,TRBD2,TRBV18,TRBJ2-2,TGTGCCAGCTCATATACTAGCGGGAGGACCGTCGGGGAGCTGTTTTTT,CASSYTSGRTVGELFF
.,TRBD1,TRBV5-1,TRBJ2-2,TGCGCCAGCAGCACGGGGACAGGGATCGGCGGGGAGCTGTTTTTT,CASSTGTGIGGELFF
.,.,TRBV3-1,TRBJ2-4,TGTGCCAGCAGCTTACCGGGACCGAAATTAGCCAAAAACATTCAGTACTTC,CASSLPGPKLAKNIQYF
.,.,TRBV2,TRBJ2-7,TGTGCCAGCAGTGAACGCGGGCAGTCCTACGAGCAGTACTTC,CASSERGQSYEQYF
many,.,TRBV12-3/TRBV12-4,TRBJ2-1,TGTGCCAGCAGTTTTGCCGGGGGGCAGTTCTTC,CASSFAGGQFF
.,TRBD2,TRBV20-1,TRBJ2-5,TGCAGTGCTAAACTAGCGGGCGTAAGGGTCCAAGAGACCCAGTACTTC,CSAKLAGVRVQETQYF
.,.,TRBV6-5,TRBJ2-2,TGTGCCAGCAGTTACTCGAAGGGGGTGAACACCGGGGAGCTGTTTTTT,CASSYSKGVNTGELFF
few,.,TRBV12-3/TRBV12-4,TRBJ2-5,TGTGCCAGCAGTTCGACCCATAGGACCCAGTACTTC,CASSSTHRTQYF
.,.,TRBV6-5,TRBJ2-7,TGTGCCAGCAGTTCCCTCCGGGACACGTCCTACGAGCAGTACTTC,CASSSLRDTSYEQYF
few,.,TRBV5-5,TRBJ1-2,TGTGCCAGCAGCTTTTCCGGTGCAGATATTTATGGCTACACCTTC,CASSFSGADIYGYTF
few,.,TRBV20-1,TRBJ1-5,TGCAGTGCAATAAGTTTCGAGGGAGGGAATCAGCCCCAGCATTTT,CSAISFEGGNQPQHF
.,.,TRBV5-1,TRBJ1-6,TGCGCCAGCAGCTTGGAGGCAGGGGCGGGTTCACCCCTCCACTTT,CASSLEAGAGSPLHF
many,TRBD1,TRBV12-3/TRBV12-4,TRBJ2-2,TGTGCCAGCAGTGTCCGGACAGGAAACACCGGGGAGCTGTTTTTT,CASSVRTGNTGELFF
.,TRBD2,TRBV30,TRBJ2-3,TGTGCCTCAAAAAACGGACTAGCGGGCACAGATACGCAGTATTTT,CASKNGLAGTDTQYF
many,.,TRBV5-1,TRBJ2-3,TGCGCCAGCAGCTGGTGGGGGCAGGGCGCCCGGACAGATACGCAGTATTTT,CASSWWGQGARTDTQYF
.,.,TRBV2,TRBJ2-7,TGTGCCAGCAGTGATGGGTTAACCTACGAGCAGTACTTC,CASSDGLTYEQYF
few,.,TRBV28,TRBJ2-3,TGTGCCACCATTACGAGCACAGATACGCAGTATTTT,CATITSTDTQYF
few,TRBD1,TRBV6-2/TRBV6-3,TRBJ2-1,TGTGCCAGCAGTTATGAGGGGGCGGAGCAGTTCTTC,CASSYEGAEQFF
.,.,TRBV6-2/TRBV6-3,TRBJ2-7,TGTGCCAGCAGTCCGTGGGCCAGCTACGAGCAGTACTTC,CASSPWASYEQYF